What follows is one T cell receptor beta chain and its context. Other DNA sequences in this specimen translate into the identical CDR3. Authors' processing steps: For nucleated cells, counts were estimated from reference gene primer amplification. Libraries were prepared by immunoSEQ multiplex PCR; TCRdb keeps only in-frame clonotypes and omits some of them. The V and J calls and clone size are taken from that table; D and trimming were inferred from the DNA. Of around 83,000 clones listed, around 86% are singletons. The CDR3 has 14 residues. Trimming took 4 bases from V and 1 from J, leaving 12 bases between them. Germline V gene sequence: CDR1 SGHRS, CDR2 YFSETQ. These data originate in a study of blood T cell repertoires in COVID-19.

Sequenced: peripheral blood. The chain recombines TRBV5-1 with TRBJ2-7, with D hard to call. This clonotype was obtained from a man aged 45-65 years with active or convalescent COVID-19. CDR3 nucleotide sequence: TGCGCCAGCAGCCTCCGACAAGGATCCTACGAGCAGTACTTC. This gives the protein CASSLRQGSYEQYF.